This note documents a single TCR beta chain sequence. As yet, its antigen is unknown. Germline V lookup: CDR1 SGHRS, CDR2 YFSETQ. The CDR3 contains 14 residues. This entry is derived from a study of T cells expressing NK-cell markers. Whole-study results and caveats: As a fraction of CD8+ T cells, dominant NKG2C+ clonotypes reached about 1.0-7.5% in six donors.

TCRdb reprocessed the 5' RACE reads; each CDR3 protein has one entry and no DNA is given. This repertoire includes about 260,000 distinct CDR3 sequences. The chain joins TRBV5-1 to TRBJ1-6. This clonotype originated in a woman aged 18-70 years in good health. The source material was blood T cells: a sorted CD56 or NKG2C T cell subset, CD4+ or CD8+ T cells, or bulk PBMC T cells (not recorded which). CDR3 residues: CASSLDGFSSPLHF.